The clone carrying this T cell receptor beta chain was seen a handful of times. Its antigen is currently unknown. The sample is drawn from a study of tumor and adjacent non-tumor tissue in lung cancer. Turning to the study itself: The patients, roughly 9 men and five or six women, were roughly 30 to 80 with stage I to III disease. On average, productive TCRbeta reads reached about 4.2 million per sample. Study-level results: Tumor tissue had significantly higher TCR diversity than normal lung.

No cell sorting was done before RNA was extracted from the tissue. More than 3 cm separated this lung sample from the edge of the tumor. Donors were chemotherapy-naive, newly diagnosed lung cancer surgical patients in China, August–late 2014. Germline-derived CDR1 and CDR2 are SEHNR and FQNEAQ (reference sequence). The CDR3 runs 17 residues. The trim removed 1 base at V and 7 bases at J, leaving 5 bases unmatched. The library came from three nested PCR rounds adapted from ARM-PCR protocols. TCRdb recomputed calls from the multiplex PCR reads with MiXCR, one row per CDR3 protein. The table records 80,000 to 130,000 distinct CDR3 sequences, 65% of them present only once.

This sequence originates from a man aged 25-45 years with non-small cell lung cancer. Sequencing input: distant non-tumor lung tissue. This chain joins TRBV7-9 and TRBJ2-1; the match to TRBD2 covers 15 bases. The CDR3 loop is CASSLGTSGGASNEQFF. The CDR3 DNA follows: TGTGCCAGCAGCTTAGGGACTAGCGGGGGGGCCTCGAATGAGCAGTTCTTC.